The clone carrying this TCR beta chain was counted once. At one of its ends the junction is not consistent with the germline gene, which may arise from a read error. The length of the CDR3 is 15 residues. CDR1 and CDR2 from the germline V gene are LGHDT and YNNKEL (reference sequence). Random hexamers were used to reverse transcribe roughly 0.5 to 1 ug of RNA. TCRdb re-called the immunoSEQ multiplex PCR reads with MiXCR, one entry per CDR3 protein. Here the sample spans some 240,000 distinct CDR3 sequences, 90% to 97% being singletons. This entry comes from a study of CD8 T cells in Susac syndrome. The receptor's source is a human donor with Susac syndrome. The chain has TRBV3-1 and TRBJ2-2; TRBD1 matches 8 bases. Sequenced input: CD4+ T cells from PBMCs. As DNA, the CDR3 is TGTGCCAGCAGCAAAGACAGGGGGAACACCGGGGAGCTGTTTTTT. Its translation is CASSKDRGNTGELFF. The full variable domain, completed using reference TRBV3-1 and TRBJ2-2, is DTAVSQTPKYLVTQMGNDKSIKCEQNLGHDTMYWYKQDSKKFLKIMFSYNNKELIINETVPNRFSPKSPDKAHLNLHINSLELGDSAVYFCASSKDRGNTGELFFGEGSRLTVL.